The 27 T cell receptor beta chains below come from one sample, sequenced in a study of blood T cell repertoires in COVID-19. Method: immunoSEQ multiplex PCR; TCRdb's copy keeps in-frame clones and lacks some. The sample lists some 330,000 clones, roughly 90% occurring once. Sequenced: peripheral blood. The receptors stem from a woman aged 50 to 60 with active or convalescent COVID-19.

The chain combines TRBV7-2 with TRBJ2-7; 7 nucleotides align to TRBD2. The CDR3 is made up of 13 amino acids. From germline, CDR1 is SGHTA and CDR2 FQGNSA. V trimming: 6 bases; J trimming: 5 bases; junction bases outside the gene matches: 7. CDR3 loop: CASRSSAGNEQYF. CDR3 coding DNA: TGTGCCAGCAGAAGTTCAGCGGGGAACGAGCAGTACTTC.

V is TRBV5-8 and J is TRBJ2-3; D possibly corresponds to TRBD2 (6 bases). The CDR3 has 13 residues. Germline CDR1 reads SGHTS; CDR2 reads YDEGEE. Trimming cost V 4 bases and J 4 bases, with 10 bases left between them. The CDR3 DNA sequence: TGTGCCAGCAGCCCGGACTATTCAGATACGCAGTATTTT. This encodes CASSPDYSDTQYF.

This chain connects TRBV6-6 to TRBJ1-6; 7 positions agree with TRBD1. The CDR3 contains 15 residues. Germline-derived CDR1 and CDR2 are MNHNY and SVGAGI (reference sequence). With 0 bases clipped from V and 10 bases from J, the junction kept 6 bases outside the gene matches. CDR3 in DNA: TGTGCCAGCAGTTACTCCGGCCAGGGGGACTCACCCCTCCACTTT. It codes for CASSYSGQGDSPLHF.

The genes are TRBV7-9 and TRBJ2-7, with a tentative D call TRBD1 (5 bases). Per germline, CDR1 SEHNR and CDR2 FQNEAQ (reference sequence). The CDR3 has 15 residues. Trimming took 4 bases from V and 3 from J, leaving 16 bases between them. DNA for the CDR3: TGTGCCAGCAGCTCACCCGCAGGGCCGGACTACGAGCAGTACTTC. This translates into CASSSPAGPDYEQYF.

The V call is TRBV19, the J call TRBJ2-2; D might be TRBD2 (6 bases). Germline V CDR1 and CDR2: LNHDA, SQIVND (reference sequence). V lost 3 bases to trimming and J lost 0 bases, with 11 bases between them. The CDR3 is made up of 16 amino acids. The CDR3 sequence is CASSIRGGANTGELFF. DNA of the CDR3: TGTGCCAGTAGTATTCGAGGCGGGGCGAACACCGGGGAGCTGTTTTTT.

This chain connects TRBV2 to TRBJ2-3; 8 nucleotides agree with TRBD2. The CDR3 sequence is 15 residues long. The germline V gene encodes CDR1 SNHLY and CDR2 FYNNEI. Unmatched junction bases numbered 6, after V lost 7 bases and J lost 0 bases. The CDR3 bases are TGTGCCAGCACCCGGGGGGGACTCAGCACAGATACGCAGTATTTT. Translating gives CASTRGGLSTDTQYF.

This chain uses TRBV11-2 with TRBJ1-2; maybe TRBD1 (6 bases). Trimming pared 6 bases from V and 4 bases from J, leaving 9 bases between. CDR1 and CDR2 from the germline V gene are SGHAT and FQNNGV. This CDR3 spans 12 amino acids. The CDR3 region is CASRDSAYGYTF. The CDR3, as DNA: TGTGCCAGCAGGGACAGTGCCTATGGCTACACCTTC.

V is TRBV2 and J is TRBJ1-6; D not certain. Germline V gene lookup returns CDR1 SNHLY and CDR2 FYNNEI. The CDR3 sequence is 12 residues long. The V end was cut by 5 bases, the J end by 7 bases, with 6 bases between. The DNA for the CDR3 is TGTGCCAGCAGTCCACAAAATTCACCCCTCCACTTT. Protein product: CASSPQNSPLHF.

The J gene is TRBJ2-7, the V gene TRBV27; 10 bases fit TRBD2. This CDR3 comprises 15 residues. V shed 5 bases, J shed 4 bases, and the junction held 8 bases outside the gene matches. Germline-derived CDR1 and CDR2 are MNHEY and SMNVEV (reference sequence). The CDR3 reads CASSALAGDGYEQYF. The DNA for the CDR3 is TGTGCCAGCAGTGCTCTAGCGGGAGATGGTTACGAGCAGTACTTC.

This clone was picked up one time. The chain has TRBV7-2 and TRBJ1-6; 8 nucleotides agree with TRBD1. V lost 3 bases and J lost 10; bases outside the gene matches: 2. CDR3 length: 13 amino acids. Germline V gives CDR1 SGHTA, CDR2 FQGNSA. CDR3 in amino acids: CASSFGQGSPLHF. The CDR3 DNA is TGTGCCAGCAGCTTTGGACAGGGATCACCCCTCCACTTT.

V and J are TRBV5-1 and TRBJ2-1, with 10 bases matching TRBD1. The trim removed 0 bases at V and 4 bases at J, leaving 4 bases unmatched. CDR1 and CDR2 from the germline V gene are SGHRS and YFSETQ. The CDR3 has 16 amino acids. The CDR3 reads CASSLGAGQGYNEQFF. The CDR3 coding sequence is TGCGCCAGCAGCTTGGGGGCGGGACAGGGGTACAATGAGCAGTTCTTC. Together with reference TRBV5-1 and TRBJ2-1, the CDR3 gives the full variable domain: KAGVTQTPRYLIKTRGQQVTLSCSPISGHRSVSWYQQTPGQGLQFLFEYFSETQRNKGNFPGRFSGRQFSNSRSEMNVSTLELGDSALYLCASSLGAGQGYNEQFFGPGTRLTVL.

This chain joins TRBV5-1 and TRBJ1-4; a weak D match, TRBD1 (5 bases). V lost 1 base, J lost 2 bases, and 12 bases lay in between. This CDR3 region has 16 residues. Germline loops: CDR1 SGHRS, CDR2 YFSETQ. CDR3 region: CASSLQGIGTNEKLFF. CDR3 coding DNA: TGCGCCAGCAGCTTGCAGGGAATCGGGACTAATGAAAAACTGTTTTTT.

This clone was picked up a small number of times. V gene TRBV10-3 combines with J gene TRBJ1-2; tentatively, D is TRBD1 (5 bases). V shed 5 bases and J shed 6 bases, with 16 bases lying between them. Germline values: CDR1 ENHRY, CDR2 SYGVKD. The CDR3 length is 14 residues. The CDR3 here is CAISTSSRENGYTF. DNA of the CDR3: TGTGCCATCAGTACCTCGAGCAGGGAAAATGGCTACACCTTC.

Only one count was recorded for this clone. This rearrangement joins TRBV10-3 to TRBJ2-7; 7 positions match TRBD1. Per the germline V gene, CDR1 is ENHRY and CDR2 is SYGVKD. The CDR3 has 14 residues. J lost 6 bases, V lost 4 bases, and 9 bases had no gene match. DNA of the CDR3: TGTGCCATCAGTGGAGGTTTCGAGGGGGCCGAGCAGTACTTC. It yields the protein CAISGGFEGAEQYF.

The V call is TRBV6-4, the J call TRBJ2-1; TRBD2 agrees at 12 bases. Unmatched junction bases numbered 5, after V lost 4 bases and J lost 7 bases. This CDR3 spans 15 amino acids. CDR1 and CDR2 (germline): MRHNA, SNTAGT. The CDR3 loop reads CASSAASGGANEQFF. The CDR3 bases are TGTGCCAGCAGTGCGGCTAGCGGGGGGGCGAATGAGCAGTTCTTC.

V and J are TRBV5-6 and TRBJ1-1; unclear D gene. Germline V gene lookup returns CDR1 SGHDT and CDR2 YYEEEE. V was shortened by 1 base and J by 1 base, with 11 bases between the two germline ends. CDR3 size: 15 residues. This CDR3 is CASSLWQRTNTEAFF. CDR3 DNA: TGTGCCAGCAGCTTGTGGCAACGCACGAACACTGAAGCTTTCTTT.

This chain uses TRBV4-2 with TRBJ2-7; 9 bases map to TRBD2. The junction had 4 bases not matched to a gene; V was cut back by 1 base and J by 3 bases. Germline V gene data show CDR1 as LGHNA and CDR2 as YNFKEQ. This CDR3 comprises 15 residues. CDR3 nucleotide sequence: TGTGCCAGCAGCCAAGGCGTTAGCGGGGGCTACGAGCAGTACTTC. Its protein is CASSQGVSGGYEQYF.

This chain connects TRBV11-3 to TRBJ2-1, with 11 bases identical to TRBD2. Germline V lookup: CDR1 SGHNT, CDR2 YENEEA. This CDR3 region has 20 residues. Trimming removed 0 bases from V and 0 bases from J; junction bases left unmatched: 10. The CDR3 DNA follows: TGTGCCAGCAGCTTAGATGGCCTAGCGGGAGGACCGAGCTCCTACAATGAGCAGTTCTTC. This translates into CASSLDGLAGGPSSYNEQFF. Filled out from reference TRBV11-3 and TRBJ2-1, the complete variable domain reads EAGVVQSPRYKIIEKKQPVAFWCNPISGHNTLYWYLQNLGQGPELLIRYENEEAVDDSQLPKDRFSAERLKGVDSTLKIQPAELGDSAVYLCASSLDGLAGGPSSYNEQFFGPGTRLTVL.

The J gene is TRBJ1-5, the V gene TRBV30; D is ambiguous. CDR1 is GTSNPN and CDR2 is SVGIG in the germline V gene (reference sequence). The CDR3 consists of 13 residues. The V end lost 1 base, the J end lost 4 bases, and 8 bases lay between the germline ends. The CDR3 here is CAWSDQRNQPQHF. In DNA, the CDR3 is TGTGCCTGGAGTGACCAGCGGAATCAGCCCCAGCATTTT.

The chain carries TRBV7-8 and TRBJ2-1; weak D call: TRBD2 (5 bases). Per germline, CDR1 SGHVS and CDR2 FQNEAQ. V lost 2 bases and J lost 0, with 20 bases in between. The CDR3 is made up of 19 amino acids. As DNA, the CDR3 is TGTGCCAGCAGCTTAATTCTCGCGACTACGCAGAGCTCCTACAATGAGCAGTTCTTC. It encodes CASSLILATTQSSYNEQFF.

This clone appeared a single time. V and J are TRBV27 and TRBJ2-7, with 8 bases lining up with TRBD1. Germline V gene sequence: CDR1 MNHEY, CDR2 SMNVEV (reference sequence). The J segment lost 2 bases and the V segment lost 2 bases, leaving 11 bases of the junction unmatched. The CDR3 extends over 17 amino acids. The CDR3 nucleotides read TGTGCCAGCAGTTTAAGACAGGGGAGCGTTACACCCTACGAGCAGTACTTC. This encodes CASSLRQGSVTPYEQYF.

This clone was seen once. Other DNA sequences in this specimen translate into the identical CDR3. This chain links TRBV6-5 with TRBJ2-7; the match to TRBD1 covers 11 bases. The CDR3 covers 14 residues. V shed 2 bases, J shed 7 bases, and the junction held 4 bases outside the gene matches. Germline CDR1 MNHEY, CDR2 SVGAGI. For the CDR3, the DNA is TGTGCCAGCAGTTACGGACAGGGGGCTTATGAGCAGTACTTC. Its protein product is CASSYGQGAYEQYF.

The chain uses TRBV7-9 and TRBJ2-1, with TRBD2 matching 12 bases. V gave up 1 base and J gave up 5 bases; unmatched junction bases: 3. The germline gives CDR1 SEHNR, CDR2 FQNEAQ (reference sequence). The CDR3 runs to 16 residues. CDR3 bases: TGTGCCAGCAGCTTAGTCCCTAGCGGGAGGGACAATGAGCAGTTCTTC. Translating it yields CASSLVPSGRDNEQFF.

The chain is built from TRBV11-2 and TRBJ2-3, with D unresolved. This CDR3 comprises 16 residues. The germline V gene encodes CDR1 SGHAT and CDR2 FQNNGV. Trimming cost V 6 bases and J 0 bases, with 16 bases left between them. The DNA for the CDR3 is TGTGCCAGCAGTCCTGGCCGGGTCCCTAGCACAGATACGCAGTATTTT. Translation gives CASSPGRVPSTDTQYF.

This clone was seen a single time. The rearrangement joins TRBV12-3 or TRBV12-4 to TRBJ1-2; D remains unclear. Trimming took 1 base from V and 5 from J, leaving 8 bases between them. This CDR3 is 13 amino acids long. CDR3 protein: CASSLVIFYGYTF. As DNA, the CDR3 is TGTGCCAGCAGTTTAGTCATTTTTTATGGCTACACCTTC.

The chain carries TRBV28 and TRBJ1-2; the match to TRBD1 covers 9 bases. The germline V gene has CDR1 MDHEN and CDR2 SYDVKM. The CDR3 is 16 amino acids. J gave up 1 base and V 7 bases, and 10 bases lay outside the gene matches. Here the CDR3 reads CASNSIRDRVNYGYTF. As DNA, the CDR3 is TGTGCCAGCAACTCCATACGGGACAGGGTTAACTATGGCTACACCTTC.

This chain joins TRBV5-1 and TRBJ1-2; D call uncertain. The CDR3 is 13 amino acids. Trimming removed 2 bases at V and 7 bases at J, with 12 bases between. The V gene's germline CDR1 is SGHRS and CDR2 YFSETQ. The chain's CDR3 is CASSLTESGGYTF. DNA for the CDR3: TGCGCCAGCAGCTTAACCGAATCAGGTGGCTACACCTTC. The full variable domain, with the rest looked up from reference TRBV5-1 and TRBJ1-2, is KAGVTQTPRYLIKTRGQQVTLSCSPISGHRSVSWYQQTPGQGLQFLFEYFSETQRNKGNFPGRFSGRQFSNSRSEMNVSTLELGDSALYLCASSLTESGGYTFGSGTRLTVV.